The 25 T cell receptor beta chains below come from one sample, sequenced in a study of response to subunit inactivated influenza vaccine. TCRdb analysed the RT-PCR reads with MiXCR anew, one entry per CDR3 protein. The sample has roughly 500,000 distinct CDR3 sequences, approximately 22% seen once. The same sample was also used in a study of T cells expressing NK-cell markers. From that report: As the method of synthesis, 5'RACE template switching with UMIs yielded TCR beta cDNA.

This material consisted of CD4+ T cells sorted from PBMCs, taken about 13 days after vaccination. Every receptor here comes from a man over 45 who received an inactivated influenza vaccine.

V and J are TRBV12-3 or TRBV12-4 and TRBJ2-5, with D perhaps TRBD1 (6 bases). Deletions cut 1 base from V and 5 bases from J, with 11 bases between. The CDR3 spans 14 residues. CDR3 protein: CASSLVGARETQYF. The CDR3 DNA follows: TGTGCCAGCAGTTTAGTGGGGGCGAGGGAGACCCAGTACTTC.

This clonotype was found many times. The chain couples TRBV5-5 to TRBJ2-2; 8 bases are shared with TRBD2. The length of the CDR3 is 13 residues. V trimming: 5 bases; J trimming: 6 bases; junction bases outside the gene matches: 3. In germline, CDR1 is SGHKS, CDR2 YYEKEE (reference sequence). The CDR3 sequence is CASRSLAAGELFF. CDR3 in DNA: TGTGCCAGCAGATCACTAGCGGCCGGGGAGCTGTTTTTT.

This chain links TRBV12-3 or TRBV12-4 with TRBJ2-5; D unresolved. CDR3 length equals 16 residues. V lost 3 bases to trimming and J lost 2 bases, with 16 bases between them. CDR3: CASSFNGLGPQETQYF. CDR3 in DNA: TGTGCCAGCAGTTTCAACGGTCTGGGTCCTCAAGAGACCCAGTACTTC.

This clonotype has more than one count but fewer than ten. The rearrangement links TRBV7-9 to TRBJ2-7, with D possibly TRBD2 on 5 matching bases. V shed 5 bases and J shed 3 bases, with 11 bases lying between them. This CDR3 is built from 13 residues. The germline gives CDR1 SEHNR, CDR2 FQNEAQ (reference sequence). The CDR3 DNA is TGTGCCAGCAGCATCCCCGGGGACTACGAGCAGTACTTC. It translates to CASSIPGDYEQYF. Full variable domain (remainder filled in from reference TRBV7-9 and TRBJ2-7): DTGVSQNPRHKITKRGQNVTFRCDPISEHNRLYWYRQTLGQGPEFLTYFQNEAQLEKSRLLSDRFSAERPKGSFSTLEIQRTEQGDSAMYLCASSIPGDYEQYFGPGTRLTVT.

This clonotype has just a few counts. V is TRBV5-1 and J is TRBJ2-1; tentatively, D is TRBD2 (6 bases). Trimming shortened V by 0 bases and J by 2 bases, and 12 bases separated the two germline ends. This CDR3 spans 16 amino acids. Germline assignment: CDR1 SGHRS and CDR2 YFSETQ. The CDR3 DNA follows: TGCGCCAGCAGCTTGGAGGCAGGGAGGACCTACAATGAGCAGTTCTTC. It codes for CASSLEAGRTYNEQFF. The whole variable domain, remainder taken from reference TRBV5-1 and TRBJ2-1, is KAGVTQTPRYLIKTRGQQVTLSCSPISGHRSVSWYQQTPGQGLQFLFEYFSETQRNKGNFPGRFSGRQFSNSRSEMNVSTLELGDSALYLCASSLEAGRTYNEQFFGPGTRLTVL.

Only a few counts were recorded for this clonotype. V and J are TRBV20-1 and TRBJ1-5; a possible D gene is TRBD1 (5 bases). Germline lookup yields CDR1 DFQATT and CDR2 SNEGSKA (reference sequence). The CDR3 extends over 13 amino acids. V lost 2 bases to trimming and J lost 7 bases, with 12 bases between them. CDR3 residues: CSARFPGGQPQHF. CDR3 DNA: TGCAGTGCTAGATTCCCCGGGGGACAGCCCCAGCATTTT.

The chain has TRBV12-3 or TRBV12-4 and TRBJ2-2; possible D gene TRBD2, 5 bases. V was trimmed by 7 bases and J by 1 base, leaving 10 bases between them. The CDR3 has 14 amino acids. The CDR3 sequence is CASTRSGNTGELFF. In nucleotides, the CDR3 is TGTGCCAGCACCCGAAGCGGGAACACCGGGGAGCTGTTTTTT.

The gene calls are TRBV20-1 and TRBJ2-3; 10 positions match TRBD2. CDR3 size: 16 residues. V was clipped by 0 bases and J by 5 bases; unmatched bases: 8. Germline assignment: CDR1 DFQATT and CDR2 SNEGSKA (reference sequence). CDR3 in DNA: TGCAGTGCTAGAGATCGGCTAGCGGGAGTTGGAGATACGCAGTATTTT. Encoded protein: CSARDRLAGVGDTQYF.

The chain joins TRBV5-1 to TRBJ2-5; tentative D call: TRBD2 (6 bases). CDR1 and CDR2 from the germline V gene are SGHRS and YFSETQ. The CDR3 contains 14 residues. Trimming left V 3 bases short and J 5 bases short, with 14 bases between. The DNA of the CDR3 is TGCGCCAGCAGCTCCACGGGGGTGGGGGAGACCCAGTACTTC. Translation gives CASSSTGVGETQYF.

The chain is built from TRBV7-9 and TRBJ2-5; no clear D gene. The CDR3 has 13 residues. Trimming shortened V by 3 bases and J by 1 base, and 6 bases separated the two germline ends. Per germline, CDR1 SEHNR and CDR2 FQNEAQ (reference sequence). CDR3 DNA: TGTGCCAGCAGCTTTGAACCCCAAGAGACCCAGTACTTC. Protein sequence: CASSFEPQETQYF.

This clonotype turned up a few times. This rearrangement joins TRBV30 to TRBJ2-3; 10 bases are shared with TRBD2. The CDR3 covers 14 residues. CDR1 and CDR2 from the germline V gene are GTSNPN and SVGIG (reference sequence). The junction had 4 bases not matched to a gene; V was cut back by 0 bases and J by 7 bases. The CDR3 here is CAWSVLAGANTQYF. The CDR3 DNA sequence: TGTGCCTGGAGTGTCCTAGCGGGGGCTAATACGCAGTATTTT. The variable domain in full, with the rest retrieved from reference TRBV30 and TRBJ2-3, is SQTIHQWPATLVQPVGSPLSLECTVEGTSNPNLYWYRQAAGRGLQLLFYSVGIGQISSEVPQNLSASRPQDRQFILSSKKLLLSDSGFYLCAWSVLAGANTQYFGPGTRLTVL.

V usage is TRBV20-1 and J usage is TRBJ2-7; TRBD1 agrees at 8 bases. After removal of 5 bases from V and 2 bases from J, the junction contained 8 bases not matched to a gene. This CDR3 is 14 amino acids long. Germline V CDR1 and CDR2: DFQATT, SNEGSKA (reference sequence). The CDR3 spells CSARLQGGAYEQYF. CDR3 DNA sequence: TGCAGTGCTCGATTACAGGGGGGAGCCTACGAGCAGTACTTC.

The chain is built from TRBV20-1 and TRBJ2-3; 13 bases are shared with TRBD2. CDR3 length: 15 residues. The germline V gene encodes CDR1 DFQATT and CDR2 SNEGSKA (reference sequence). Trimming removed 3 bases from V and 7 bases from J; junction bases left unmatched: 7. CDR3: CSARVTSGGGYTQYF. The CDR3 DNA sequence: TGCAGTGCTAGGGTCACTAGCGGGGGGGGGTATACGCAGTATTTT.

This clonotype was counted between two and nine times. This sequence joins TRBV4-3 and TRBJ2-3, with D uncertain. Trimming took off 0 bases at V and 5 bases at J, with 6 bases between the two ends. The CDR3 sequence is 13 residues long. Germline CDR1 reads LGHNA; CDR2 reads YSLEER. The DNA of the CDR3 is TGCGCCAGCAGCCAAGATTGGGGAGATACGCAGTATTTT. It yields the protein CASSQDWGDTQYF.

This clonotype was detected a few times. CDR3 region: CASSVISSYNEQFF. The CDR3, as DNA: TGTGCCAGCAGTGTGATATCCTCCTACAATGAGCAGTTCTTC. The V and J genes are TRBV2 and TRBJ2-1, with D uncertain. Germline loops: CDR1 SNHLY, CDR2 FYNNEI. The CDR3 consists of 14 residues. Trimming took off 4 bases at V and 0 bases at J, with 7 bases between the two ends.

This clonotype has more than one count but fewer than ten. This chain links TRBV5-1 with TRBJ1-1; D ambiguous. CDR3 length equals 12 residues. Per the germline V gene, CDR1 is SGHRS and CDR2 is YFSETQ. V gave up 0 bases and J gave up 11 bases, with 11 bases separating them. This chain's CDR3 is CASSLENSAAFF. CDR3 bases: TGCGCCAGCAGCTTGGAGAACTCAGCCGCTTTCTTT.

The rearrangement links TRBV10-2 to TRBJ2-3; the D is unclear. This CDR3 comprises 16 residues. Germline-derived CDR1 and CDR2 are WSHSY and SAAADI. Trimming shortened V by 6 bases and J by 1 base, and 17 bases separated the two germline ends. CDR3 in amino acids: CASRDFLVQGTDTQYF. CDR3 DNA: TGCGCCAGCAGAGACTTTCTAGTCCAAGGCACAGATACGCAGTATTTT.

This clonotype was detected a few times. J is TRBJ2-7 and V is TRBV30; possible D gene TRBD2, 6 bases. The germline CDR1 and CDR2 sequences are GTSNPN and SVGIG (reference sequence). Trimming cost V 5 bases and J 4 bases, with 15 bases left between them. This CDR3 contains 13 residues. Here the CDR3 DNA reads TGTGCCTGGGGTACCACAAGCGGGTACGAGCAGTACTTC. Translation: CAWGTTSGYEQYF.

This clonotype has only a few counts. The CDR3 loop is CSAKKSGDSSYEQYF. Here the CDR3 DNA reads TGCAGTGCAAAGAAGTCAGGGGATAGTTCCTACGAGCAGTACTTC. This rearrangement joins TRBV20-1 to TRBJ2-7, with D perhaps TRBD1 (6 bases). The germline gives CDR1 DFQATT, CDR2 SNEGSKA (reference sequence). The V gene lost 6 bases and the J gene lost 1 base, with 19 bases spanning the gap. The CDR3 contains 15 residues.

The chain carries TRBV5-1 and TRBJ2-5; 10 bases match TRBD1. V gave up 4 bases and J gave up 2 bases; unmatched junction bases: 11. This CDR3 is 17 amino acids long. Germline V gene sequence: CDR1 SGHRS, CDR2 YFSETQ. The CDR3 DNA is TGCGCCAGCAGCCGACAGCCGGGACAGGGGCCTCAAGAGACCCAGTACTTC. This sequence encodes CASSRQPGQGPQETQYF. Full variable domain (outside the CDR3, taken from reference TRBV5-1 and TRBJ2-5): KAGVTQTPRYLIKTRGQQVTLSCSPISGHRSVSWYQQTPGQGLQFLFEYFSETQRNKGNFPGRFSGRQFSNSRSEMNVSTLELGDSALYLCASSRQPGQGPQETQYFGPGTRLLVL.

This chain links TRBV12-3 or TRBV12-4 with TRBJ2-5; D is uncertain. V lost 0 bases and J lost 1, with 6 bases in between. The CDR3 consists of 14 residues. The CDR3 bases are TGTGCCAGCAGTTTAGCCCACATCCAAGAGACCCAGTACTTC. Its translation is CASSLAHIQETQYF.

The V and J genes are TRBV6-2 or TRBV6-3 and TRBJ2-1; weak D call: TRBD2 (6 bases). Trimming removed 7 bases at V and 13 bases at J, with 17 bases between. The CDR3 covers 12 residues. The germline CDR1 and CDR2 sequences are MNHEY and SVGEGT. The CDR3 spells CASTPTGTLQFF. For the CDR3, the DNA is TGTGCCAGCACCCCTACTGGGACTCTACAGTTCTTC.

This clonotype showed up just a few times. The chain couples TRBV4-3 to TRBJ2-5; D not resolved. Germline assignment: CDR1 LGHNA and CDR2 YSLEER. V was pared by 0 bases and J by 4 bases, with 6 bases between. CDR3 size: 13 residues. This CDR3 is CASSQDNAETQYF. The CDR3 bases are TGCGCCAGCAGCCAAGATAACGCAGAGACCCAGTACTTC.

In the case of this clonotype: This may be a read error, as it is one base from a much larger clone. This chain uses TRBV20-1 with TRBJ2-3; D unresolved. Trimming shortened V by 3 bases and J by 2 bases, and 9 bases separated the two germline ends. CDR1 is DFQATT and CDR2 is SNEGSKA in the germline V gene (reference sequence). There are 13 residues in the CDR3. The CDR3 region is CSASTPNTDTQYF. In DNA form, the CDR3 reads TGCAGTGCTAGTACCCCTAACACAGATACGCAGTATTTT.

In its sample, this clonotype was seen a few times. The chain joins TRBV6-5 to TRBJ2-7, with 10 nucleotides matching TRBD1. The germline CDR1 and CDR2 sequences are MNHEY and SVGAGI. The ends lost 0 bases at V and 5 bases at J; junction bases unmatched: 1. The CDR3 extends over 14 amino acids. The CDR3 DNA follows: TGTGCCAGCAGTTACTCCGGGACAGGGGACGAGCAGTACTTC. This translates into CASSYSGTGDEQYF.